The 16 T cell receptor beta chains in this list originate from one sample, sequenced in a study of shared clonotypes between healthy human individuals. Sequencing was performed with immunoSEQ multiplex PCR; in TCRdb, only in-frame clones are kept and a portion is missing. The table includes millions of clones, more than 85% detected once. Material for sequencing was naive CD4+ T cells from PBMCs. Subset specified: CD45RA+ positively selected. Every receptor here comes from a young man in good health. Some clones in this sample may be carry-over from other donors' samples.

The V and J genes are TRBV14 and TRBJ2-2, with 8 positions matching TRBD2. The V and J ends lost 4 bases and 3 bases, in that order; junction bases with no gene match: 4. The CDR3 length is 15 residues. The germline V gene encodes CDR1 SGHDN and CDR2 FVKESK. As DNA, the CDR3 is TGTGCCAGCAGCCTCGCGGGGGGCGACACCGGGGAGCTGTTTTTT. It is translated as CASSLAGGDTGELFF.

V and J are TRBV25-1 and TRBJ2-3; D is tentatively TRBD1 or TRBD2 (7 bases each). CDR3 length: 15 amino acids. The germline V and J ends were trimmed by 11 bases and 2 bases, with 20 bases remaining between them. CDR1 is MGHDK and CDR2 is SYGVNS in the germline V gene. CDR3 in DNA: TGTGCCTGTCAGGGGGGGCCCCTATACACAGATACGCAGTATTTT. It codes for CACQGGPLYTDTQYF.

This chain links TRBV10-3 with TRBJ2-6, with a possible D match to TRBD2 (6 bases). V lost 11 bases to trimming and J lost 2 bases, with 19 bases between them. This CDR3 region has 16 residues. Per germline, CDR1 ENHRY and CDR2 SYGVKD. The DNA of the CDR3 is TGTGCCTACACGGGGACTTTATACCCTGGGGCCAACGTCCTGACTTTC. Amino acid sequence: CAYTGTLYPGANVLTF.

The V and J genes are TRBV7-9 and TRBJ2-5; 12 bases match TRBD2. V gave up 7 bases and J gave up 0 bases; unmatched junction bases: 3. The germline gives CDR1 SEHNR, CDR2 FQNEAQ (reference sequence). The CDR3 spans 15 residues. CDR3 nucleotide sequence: TGTGCCAGCACTAGGACTAGCGGGAACCAAGAGACCCAGTACTTC. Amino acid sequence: CASTRTSGNQETQYF.

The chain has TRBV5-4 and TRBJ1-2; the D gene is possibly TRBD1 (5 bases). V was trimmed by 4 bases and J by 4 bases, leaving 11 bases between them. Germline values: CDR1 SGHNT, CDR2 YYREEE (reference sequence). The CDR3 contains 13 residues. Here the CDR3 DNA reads TGTGCCAGCAGCCCTGGGACGGTCTATGGCTACACCTTC. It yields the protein CASSPGTVYGYTF.

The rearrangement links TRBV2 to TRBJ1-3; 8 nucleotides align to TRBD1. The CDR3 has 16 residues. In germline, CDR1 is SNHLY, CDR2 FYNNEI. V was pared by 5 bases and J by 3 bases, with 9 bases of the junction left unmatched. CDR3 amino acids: CASSLETGEFGNTIYF. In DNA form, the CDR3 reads TGTGCCAGCAGTCTAGAGACAGGGGAGTTTGGAAACACCATATATTTT.

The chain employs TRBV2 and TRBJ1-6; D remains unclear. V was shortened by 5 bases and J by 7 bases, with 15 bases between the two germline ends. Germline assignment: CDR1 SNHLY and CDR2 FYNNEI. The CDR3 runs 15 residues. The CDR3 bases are TGTGCCAGCAGTCCAAATGGGCAGGAAAATTCACCCCTCCACTTT. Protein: CASSPNGQENSPLHF.

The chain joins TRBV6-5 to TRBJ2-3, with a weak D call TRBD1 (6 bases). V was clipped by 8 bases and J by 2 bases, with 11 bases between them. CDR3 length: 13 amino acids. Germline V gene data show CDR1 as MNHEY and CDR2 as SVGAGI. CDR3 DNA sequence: TGTGCCAGCCAAGGACAGAACACAGATACGCAGTATTTT. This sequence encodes CASQGQNTDTQYF.

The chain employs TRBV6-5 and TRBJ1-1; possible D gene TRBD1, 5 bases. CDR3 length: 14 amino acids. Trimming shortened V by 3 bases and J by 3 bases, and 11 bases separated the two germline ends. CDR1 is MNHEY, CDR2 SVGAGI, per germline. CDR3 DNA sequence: TGTGCCAGCAGTTATCCGGGGGGGTACACTGAAGCTTTCTTT. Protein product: CASSYPGGYTEAFF.

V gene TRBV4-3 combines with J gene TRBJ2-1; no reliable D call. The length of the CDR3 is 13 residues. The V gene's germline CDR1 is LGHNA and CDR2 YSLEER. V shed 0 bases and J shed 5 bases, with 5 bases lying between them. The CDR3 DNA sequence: TGCGCCAGCAGCCAAGAATACGACAATGAGCAGTTCTTC. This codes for CASSQEYDNEQFF.

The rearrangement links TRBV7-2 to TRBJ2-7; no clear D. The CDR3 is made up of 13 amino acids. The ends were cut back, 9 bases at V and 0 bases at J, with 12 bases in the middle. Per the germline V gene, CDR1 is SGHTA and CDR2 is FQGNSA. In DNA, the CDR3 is TGTGCCAGTCTGGCGCCGAGCTCCTACGAGCAGTACTTC. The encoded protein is CASLAPSSYEQYF.

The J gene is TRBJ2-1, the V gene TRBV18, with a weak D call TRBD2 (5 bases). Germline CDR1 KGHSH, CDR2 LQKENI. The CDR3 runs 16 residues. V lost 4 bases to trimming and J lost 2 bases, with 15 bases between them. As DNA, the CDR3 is TGTGCCAGCTCACTCCAGAGGACTGGGGCCTACAATGAGCAGTTCTTC. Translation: CASSLQRTGAYNEQFF.

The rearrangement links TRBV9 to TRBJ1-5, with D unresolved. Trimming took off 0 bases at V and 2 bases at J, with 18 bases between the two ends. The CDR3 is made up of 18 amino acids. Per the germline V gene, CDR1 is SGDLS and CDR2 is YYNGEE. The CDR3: CASSVAGRLTAGNQPQHF. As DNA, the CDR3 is TGTGCCAGCAGCGTAGCCGGGCGTCTGACCGCCGGCAATCAGCCCCAGCATTTT.

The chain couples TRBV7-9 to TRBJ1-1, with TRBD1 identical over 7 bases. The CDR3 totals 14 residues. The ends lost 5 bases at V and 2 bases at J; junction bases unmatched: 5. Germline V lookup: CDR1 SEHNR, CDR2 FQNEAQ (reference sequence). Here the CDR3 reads CASSIDRVNTEAFF. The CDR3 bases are TGTGCCAGCAGCATAGACAGGGTTAACACTGAAGCTTTCTTT.

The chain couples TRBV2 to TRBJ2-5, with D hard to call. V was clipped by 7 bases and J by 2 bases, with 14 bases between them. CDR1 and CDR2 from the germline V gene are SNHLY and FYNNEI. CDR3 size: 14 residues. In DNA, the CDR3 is TGTGCCAGCACCCCCTTCCGCGGACAAGAGACCCAGTACTTC. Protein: CASTPFRGQETQYF.

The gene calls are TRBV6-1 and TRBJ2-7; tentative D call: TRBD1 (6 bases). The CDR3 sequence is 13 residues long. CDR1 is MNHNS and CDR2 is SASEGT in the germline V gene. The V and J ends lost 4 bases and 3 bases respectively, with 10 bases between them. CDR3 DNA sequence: TGTGCCAGCAGTGGAGGACAGCTCTACGAGCAGTACTTC. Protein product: CASSGGQLYEQYF.